One sample yielded the 26 T cell receptor beta chains listed below, sequenced in a study of T cell changes during pregnancy in multiple sclerosis. Profiling relied on immunoSEQ multiplex PCR, and the TCRdb table lists in-frame clones only, not all of them. In the table there are some 68,000 clones, approximately 90% of which are singletons. The specimen was peripheral blood, collected in the second trimester of pregnancy. The source of these receptors is a female donor in good health, enrolled as a control in a pregnancy study.

The chain links TRBV10-3 to TRBJ1-1; a weak D match, TRBD1 (6 bases). CDR1 ENHRY and CDR2 SYGVKD come from the germline V gene. Trimming pared 6 bases from V and 1 base from J, leaving 12 bases between. The CDR3 is 14 amino acids. CDR3 loop: CAIRRQEQNTEAFF. CDR3 in DNA: TGTGCCATCAGGCGACAGGAGCAGAACACTGAAGCTTTCTTT.

The J gene is TRBJ2-5, the V gene TRBV5-4, with a tentative D call TRBD2 (6 bases). Trimming took 5 bases from V and 4 from J, leaving 15 bases between them. This CDR3 contains 14 residues. CDR1 SGHNT and CDR2 YYREEE come from the germline V gene (reference sequence). CDR3 sequence: CASSPGESPETQYF. The CDR3 region has the DNA TGTGCCAGCAGTCCGGGGGAGTCCCCAGAGACCCAGTACTTC.

The chain recombines TRBV6-1 with TRBJ1-2; D is perhaps TRBD1 (6 bases). From germline, CDR1 is MNHNS and CDR2 SASEGT. The CDR3 is 15 residues long. Trimming removed 2 bases from V and 2 bases from J, with 12 bases in between. The CDR3 bases are TGTGCCAGCAGTGAAAGTTGGACAGTAAACTATGGCTACACCTTC. Its protein is CASSESWTVNYGYTF.

This clone was detected a few times. The chain links TRBV5-1 to TRBJ1-1; D not certain. CDR1 and CDR2 (germline): SGHRS, YFSETQ. Trimming left V 1 base short and J 4 bases short, with 8 bases between. The CDR3 has 13 residues. CDR3 loop: CASSLTGATEAFF. The CDR3 nucleotides read TGCGCCAGCAGCTTGACTGGTGCCACTGAAGCTTTCTTT.

The chain carries TRBV9 and TRBJ1-6, with D possibly being TRBD1 (6 bases). The CDR3 spans 14 residues. The V end lost 4 bases, the J end lost 4 bases, and 9 bases lay between the germline ends. Germline values: CDR1 SGDLS, CDR2 YYNGEE. The CDR3 DNA reads TGTGCCAGCAGCACCGGACAGTATAATTCACCCCTCCACTTT. Translating it yields CASSTGQYNSPLHF.

J is TRBJ2-7 and V is TRBV19; D might be TRBD1 (5 bases). The CDR3 consists of 15 residues. Germline CDR1 LNHDA, CDR2 SQIVND (reference sequence). The germline V and J ends were trimmed by 4 bases and 0 bases, with 13 bases remaining between them. CDR3 nucleotides: TGTGCCAGTAGTAGGAACAGGACCAGCTCCTACGAGCAGTACTTC. Protein: CASSRNRTSSYEQYF. The full variable domain, completed using reference TRBV19 and TRBJ2-7, is DGGITQSPKYLFRKEGQNVTLSCEQNLNHDAMYWYRQDPGQGLRLIYYSQIVNDFQKGDIAEGYSVSREKKESFPLTVTSAQKNPTAFYLCASSRNRTSSYEQYFGPGTRLTVT.

The rearrangement uses TRBV2 and TRBJ2-1; the match to TRBD1 covers 12 bases. The CDR3 is 15 amino acids. Germline assignment: CDR1 SNHLY and CDR2 FYNNEI. With V trimmed by 5 bases and J by 7 bases, 6 bases remained unmatched. The CDR3 here is CASSRGTGGANEQFF. The CDR3 nucleotides are TGTGCCAGCAGTCGCGGGACAGGGGGCGCAAATGAGCAGTTCTTC.

The genes are TRBV27 and TRBJ2-2; tentatively, D is TRBD2 (5 bases). Germline CDR1 MNHEY, CDR2 SMNVEV (reference sequence). The CDR3 is 15 amino acids. V lost 3 bases and J 7 bases, leaving 15 bases between the germline ends. This chain's CDR3 is CASSLVPGSVGELFF. The CDR3 nucleotides read TGTGCCAGCAGTTTGGTCCCGGGGTCGGTCGGGGAGCTGTTTTTT.

CDR3 sequence (DNA): TGTGCCATCAGTGAAGGGAGGAGGTACAATGAGCAGTTCTTC. Protein sequence: CAISEGRRYNEQFF. This sequence joins TRBV10-3 and TRBJ2-1; D might be TRBD2 (6 bases). The CDR3 sequence is 14 residues long. Germline CDR1 is ENHRY and CDR2 is SYGVKD. Deletions cut 3 bases from V and 4 bases from J, with 10 bases between.

This rearrangement joins TRBV5-1 to TRBJ2-5; D possibly corresponds to TRBD1 (5 bases). The germline V gene has CDR1 SGHRS and CDR2 YFSETQ. This CDR3 comprises 15 residues. V was trimmed by 2 bases and J by 2 bases, leaving 13 bases between them. The CDR3 nucleotides read TGCGCCAGCAGCTTAACCGGACATATGCAAGAGACCCAGTACTTC. This encodes CASSLTGHMQETQYF.

CDR3 sequence reads: CASTRQLNTGELFF. The CDR3 DNA is TGTGCCAGCACGCGGCAGCTGAACACCGGGGAGCTGTTTTTT. This rearrangement joins TRBV6-1 to TRBJ2-2; no clear D. The length of the CDR3 is 14 residues. V was clipped by 7 bases and J by 1 base, with 10 bases between them. Germline V gene lookup returns CDR1 MNHNS and CDR2 SASEGT.

The table lists this clone with a count of one. The V gene is TRBV9, the J gene TRBJ2-2; D is uncertain. From germline, CDR1 is SGDLS and CDR2 YYNGEE. V was clipped by 4 bases and J by 1 base, with 5 bases between them. The CDR3 is 13 amino acids. The CDR3 bases are TGTGCCAGCAGCCTCGGGAACACCGGGGAGCTGTTTTTT. The encoded protein is CASSLGNTGELFF.

This clone was found once. This chain joins TRBV27 and TRBJ2-3; TRBD2 is a possible D gene (6 bases). Germline lookup yields CDR1 MNHEY and CDR2 SMNVEV (reference sequence). Trimming shortened V by 6 bases and J by 6 bases, and 19 bases separated the two germline ends. The CDR3 has 15 amino acids. CDR3 protein: CASRKLGLEGDTQYF. CDR3 DNA sequence: TGTGCCAGCAGGAAGCTGGGACTGGAGGGGGATACGCAGTATTTT.

The V and J genes are TRBV6-1 and TRBJ1-5, with 7 bases fitting TRBD1. With V trimmed by 4 bases and J by 1 base, 4 bases remained unmatched. The CDR3 consists of 15 residues. CDR1 MNHNS and CDR2 SASEGT come from the germline V gene. The CDR3 bases are TGTGCCAGCAGTGGACAGGGCGCAAGCAATCAGCCCCAGCATTTT. Translated, it gives CASSGQGASNQPQHF.

In this sample, this clone turned up once. This chain links TRBV6-5 with TRBJ2-2; no definite D call. The CDR3 contains 16 residues. Germline assignment: CDR1 MNHEY and CDR2 SVGAGI. The V gene lost 0 bases and the J gene lost 1 base, with 9 bases spanning the gap. For the CDR3, the DNA is TGTGCCAGCAGTTACTCCGCGTACTTGAACACCGGGGAGCTGTTTTTT. Translated: CASSYSAYLNTGELFF.

The V and J genes are TRBV25-1 and TRBJ2-7; 9 nucleotides line up with TRBD1. This CDR3 region has 13 residues. Trimming took 6 bases from V and 2 from J; bases not matched to a gene: 2. Germline lookup yields CDR1 MGHDK and CDR2 SYGVNS. The CDR3 sequence is CASSTGGPYEQYF. CDR3 sequence (DNA): TGTGCCAGCAGCACAGGGGGCCCCTACGAGCAGTACTTC.

V usage is TRBV7-3 and J usage is TRBJ2-3; the D gene is possibly TRBD1 (5 bases). This CDR3 has 15 amino acids. The germline gives CDR1 SGHTA, CDR2 FQGTGA. Trimming removed 5 bases at V and 2 bases at J, with 14 bases between. DNA for the CDR3: TGTGCCAGCAGCCCAGGGTCTCCCCCCACAGATACGCAGTATTTT. It codes for CASSPGSPPTDTQYF.

This clone was recorded only once. The chain is built from TRBV7-8 and TRBJ2-1; possibly TRBD1 for D (5 bases). V was shortened by 1 base and J by 4 bases, with 11 bases between the two germline ends. Germline CDR1 is SGHVS and CDR2 is FQNEAQ. The CDR3 totals 15 residues. The CDR3 bases are TGTGCCAGCAGCTTAGAGCAGGGCTTTTACAATGAGCAGTTCTTC. It yields the protein CASSLEQGFYNEQFF.

CDR3 amino acids: CASSYAGGHNEQFF. CDR3 coding DNA: TGTGCCAGCAGTTACGCGGGAGGGCACAATGAGCAGTTCTTC. The chain uses TRBV6-5 and TRBJ2-1; 9 nucleotides match TRBD2. Germline V gene lookup returns CDR1 MNHEY and CDR2 SVGAGI. CDR3 size: 14 residues. V lost 2 bases and J lost 5; bases outside the gene matches: 1.

The chain combines TRBV6-1 with TRBJ1-2, with D tentatively TRBD1 (5 bases). This CDR3 region has 15 residues. Trimming took off 4 bases at V and 1 base at J, with 13 bases between the two ends. Germline CDR1 reads MNHNS; CDR2 reads SASEGT. The CDR3 loop reads CASSGGLLNNYGYTF. The CDR3 coding sequence is TGTGCCAGCAGTGGGGGACTCTTGAATAACTATGGCTACACCTTC.

The chain employs TRBV28 and TRBJ2-3; 8 nucleotides agree with TRBD1. From germline, CDR1 is MDHEN and CDR2 SYDVKM. The CDR3 length is 15 residues. The trim removed 3 bases at V and 1 base at J, leaving 3 bases unmatched. The CDR3 loop is CASSLTGVGTDTQYF. The CDR3 DNA reads TGTGCCAGCAGTTTGACAGGGGTGGGCACAGATACGCAGTATTTT.

The V gene is TRBV5-1, the J gene TRBJ1-4, with TRBD1 as a possible D gene (6 bases). Trimming removed 0 bases at V and 8 bases at J, with 14 bases between. CDR3 length equals 15 residues. Germline assignment: CDR1 SGHRS and CDR2 YFSETQ. The chain's CDR3 is CASSLVGRGSEKLFF. The CDR3 DNA reads TGCGCCAGCAGCTTGGTAGGCAGGGGATCCGAAAAACTGTTTTTT.

This clone occurred once. The V call is TRBV7-9, the J call TRBJ2-5; 10 nucleotides match TRBD2. J lost 4 bases, V lost 2 bases, and 4 bases had no gene match. From germline, CDR1 is SEHNR and CDR2 FQNEAQ (reference sequence). The CDR3 runs to 15 residues. CDR3 protein: CASSLIAGGSETQYF. The CDR3 DNA reads as TGTGCCAGCAGCTTAATAGCGGGAGGTTCAGAGACCCAGTACTTC.

This chain uses TRBV11-3 with TRBJ2-6; 8 bases are a match to TRBD1. V dropped 5 bases and J dropped 0; count of bases not matched to a gene: 3. The CDR3 covers 16 residues. CDR1 SGHNT and CDR2 YENEEA come from the germline V gene. The CDR3 loop is CASSQGQGSGANVLTF. DNA of the CDR3: TGTGCCAGCAGCCAAGGACAGGGCTCTGGGGCCAACGTCCTGACTTTC.

The DNA of the CDR3 is TGTGCCTGGAGTGTACTCGGGAGCTACGAGCAGTACTTC. Protein product: CAWSVLGSYEQYF. V usage is TRBV30 and J usage is TRBJ2-7; D might be TRBD2 (6 bases). CDR3 size: 13 residues. Per germline, CDR1 GTSNPN and CDR2 SVGIG (reference sequence). Between the trimmed V and J ends, which lost 0 bases and 3 bases, there was a span of 9 bases.

The sample holds one count of this clone. The gene calls are TRBV5-4 and TRBJ2-7; 11 bases line up with TRBD2. The trim removed 0 bases at V and 4 bases at J, leaving 3 bases unmatched. The germline gives CDR1 SGHNT, CDR2 YYREEE (reference sequence). The CDR3 totals 15 residues. The CDR3 region is CASSLAGTSGYEQYF. The CDR3 nucleotides read TGTGCCAGCAGCTTGGCCGGGACTAGCGGATACGAGCAGTACTTC.